One and the same sample provided the 2 T cell receptor beta chains below, sequenced in a study of cytomegalovirus exposure and HLA in healthy donors. Sequencing was performed with immunoSEQ multiplex PCR; in TCRdb, only in-frame clones are kept and a portion is missing. This sample carries approximately 76,000 clones, approximately 93% of them seen once, and the ten largest clones take approximately 3.3%. The sequenced sample consisted of PBMCs. The receptors shown here come from a woman under 30 in good health and CMV-seropositive.

This chain connects TRBV18 to TRBJ2-1, with 7 bases aligning to TRBD1. V shed 0 bases, J shed 4 bases, and the junction held 6 bases outside the gene matches. This CDR3 spans 16 amino acids. Germline lookup yields CDR1 KGHSH and CDR2 LQKENI. CDR3 loop: CASSPPSGTAYNEQFF. CDR3 sequence (DNA): TGTGCCAGCTCACCACCCTCCGGGACAGCATACAATGAGCAGTTCTTC.

The rearrangement uses TRBV5-8 and TRBJ2-7, with 7 bases matching TRBD2. CDR3 size: 17 residues. Per germline, CDR1 SGHTS and CDR2 YDEGEE. V dropped 4 bases and J dropped 5; count of bases not matched to a gene: 18. This CDR3 is CASSPQWSSGRLDEQYF. The CDR3 nucleotides are TGTGCCAGCAGCCCCCAGTGGTCTAGCGGTAGACTCGACGAGCAGTACTTC.